This TCR beta chain was identified in a study of T cell repertoires in aging, cancer and after chemotherapy (dated by TCRdb to between 2018 and 2020). Regarding the research as a whole: Donors spanned six age groups from 30 or younger to 70 or older, with at least three individuals per group. Control TCR repertoires from healthy donors were recorded over several months to years, and clear clonal overlap was observed across re-sampling. In total, the full dataset held about 8.8 million TCR reads. The study profiled peripheral blood TCR beta repertoires from healthy donors and cancer patients to examine immunoaging and T cell reconstitution after chemotherapy. The cohort comprised around 220 cancer patients, roughly 90 with hematological and fewer than 140 with solid cancers, plus 95 healthy donors as a reference group. The paper's findings and limits, for the study overall: It was noted by the authors that conclusions about immunological memory after chemotherapy cannot be drawn from the repertoire data. In both cancer cohorts, the median generation probability rose over the chemotherapy interval, which suggests that the repertoire was reconstituted through rebound thymic output. In healthy donors, the drop in TCR diversity with age came mainly from a loss of richness, whereas in cancer patients a loss of evenness also played a part. Compared with age-matched healthy donors, untreated patients with hematological or solid cancers had significantly lower TCR diversity and higher clonality in blood.

The germline V gene gives CDR1 as SQVTM and CDR2 as ANQGSEA. Reading from cysteine to phenylalanine, the CDR3 counts 12 amino acids. Only CDR3 DNA is held: 36 bases, read in frame from base 1. V was cut back by 6 bases and J by 7 bases, leaving a gap of 15 bases between them. Genomic DNA extracted from peripheral blood, rather than sorted cells or RNA, was used as the source for amplification of TCR beta rearrangements. In its sample, this clonotype comes out as large (0.1 to 1%). The antigen this receptor binds is unknown. Base qualities are not recorded, but no much larger clone differs from it by a single base. Rearranged TRB sequences spanning V, D and J segments were amplified in a multiplex touch-down PCR with a mixed TRB-A/B primer pool. Two consecutive PCR reactions with Phusion HS II polymerase added Illumina adapters and sample indices to the amplicons. After gel purification with the NucleoSpin Gel and PCR Clean-up kit, the amplicons were checked using Qubit and an Agilent 2100 Bioanalyzer. Sequencing of libraries was carried out on an Illumina MiSeq in 600-cycle, single-indexed, paired-end runs. Per the authors' processing: Processing of the TRB sequences was carried out with MiXCR versions 2.12 and 3.0.5. Each unique CDR3 nucleotide sequence counted as one clone, and only productive sequences with at least two reads were retained. Shannon diversity, evenness, clonality (one minus evenness), and alpha-parameterized diversity profiles from alpha 0 to 5 were included as repertoire metrics. The IGoR algorithm was used to compute generation probabilities of clones in paired pre- and post-chemotherapy samples. TCRdb applied fastp at Q25 and MiXCR to the public reads, then kept only in-frame beta chains. Rows matching on CDR3 protein sequence are summarized as one entry with the most common DNA and genes. These V and J calls derive from TCRdb rather than the authors' analysis. The sample yields fewer than 6,500 distinct CDR3 sequences; 27% were counted once. The ten largest make up less than 4% of the sample.

This chain joins TRBV29-1 to TRBJ1-2; TRBD1 could be the D gene, as 5 bases match. The sequencing sample was made of blood. The receptor was isolated from a human donor in good health. DNA sequence: TGCAGCGTGGTCGTGGGACGGTCTGGCTACACCTTC. The encoded protein is CSVVVGRSGYTF.